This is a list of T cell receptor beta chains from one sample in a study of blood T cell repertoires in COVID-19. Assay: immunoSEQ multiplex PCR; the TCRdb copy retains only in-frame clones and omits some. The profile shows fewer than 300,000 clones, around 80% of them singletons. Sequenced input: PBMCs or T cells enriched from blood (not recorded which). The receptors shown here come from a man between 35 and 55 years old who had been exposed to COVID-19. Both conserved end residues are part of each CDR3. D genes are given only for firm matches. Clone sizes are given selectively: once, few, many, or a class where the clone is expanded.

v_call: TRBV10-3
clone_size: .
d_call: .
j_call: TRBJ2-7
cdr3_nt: TGTGCCAGCCGACCGTCGGGCGGGGCGCCCTACGAGCAGTACTTC
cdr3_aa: CASRPSGGAPYEQYF

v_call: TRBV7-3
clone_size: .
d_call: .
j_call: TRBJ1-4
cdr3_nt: TGTGCCAGCAGCTTAACAGGGGGTACTAATGAAAAACTGTTTTTT
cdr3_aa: CASSLTGGTNEKLFF

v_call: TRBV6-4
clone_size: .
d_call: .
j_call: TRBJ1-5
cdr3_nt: TGTGCCAGCAGTGAAGGTAGAGCGGCCAATCAGCCCCAGCATTTT
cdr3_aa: CASSEGRAANQPQHF

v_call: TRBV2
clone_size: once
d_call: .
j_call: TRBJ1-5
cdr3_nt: TGTGCCAGCAGTGAGTGGGTGGGCGATCAGCCCCAGCATTTT
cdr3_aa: CASSEWVGDQPQHF

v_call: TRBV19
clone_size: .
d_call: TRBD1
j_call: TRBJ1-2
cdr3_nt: TGTGCCAGTAGTATTCCGCGGGACAGGGACTACATTTACTATGGCTACACCTTC
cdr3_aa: CASSIPRDRDYIYYGYTF

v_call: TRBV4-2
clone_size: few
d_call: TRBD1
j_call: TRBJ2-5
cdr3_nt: TGTGCCAGCAGCCAATTCTTCCGCGGACAGGGGAGCGGAGAGACCCAGTACTTC
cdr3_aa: CASSQFFRGQGSGETQYF

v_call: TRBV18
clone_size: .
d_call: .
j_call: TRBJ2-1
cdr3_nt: TGTGCCAGCTCACCGACGACTCTGGCCAATGAGCAGTTCTTC
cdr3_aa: CASSPTTLANEQFF

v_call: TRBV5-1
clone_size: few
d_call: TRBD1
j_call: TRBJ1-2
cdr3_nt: TGCGCCAGCAGCACACAGGGGGCGCTTGGCTACACCTTC
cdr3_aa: CASSTQGALGYTF

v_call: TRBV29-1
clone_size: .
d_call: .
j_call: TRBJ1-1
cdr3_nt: TGCAGCGTTGAAAGTTCTTCGCGGACTGAAGCTTTCTTT
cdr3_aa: CSVESSSRTEAFF

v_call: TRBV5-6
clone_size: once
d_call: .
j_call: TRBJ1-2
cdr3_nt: TGTGCCAGCAGCTTTTTTGTCAGCGGAACGGGGGGCTACACCTTC
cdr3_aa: CASSFFVSGTGGYTF

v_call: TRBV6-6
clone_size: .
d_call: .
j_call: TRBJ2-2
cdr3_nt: TGTGCCAGCAGGCTCCTATCGGACACCGGGGAGCTGTTTTTT
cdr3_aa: CASRLLSDTGELFF

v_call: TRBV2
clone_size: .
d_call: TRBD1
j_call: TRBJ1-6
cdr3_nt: TGTGCCTCCAGTCCGGGACAGGGCAATTCACCCCTCCACTTT
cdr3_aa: CASSPGQGNSPLHF

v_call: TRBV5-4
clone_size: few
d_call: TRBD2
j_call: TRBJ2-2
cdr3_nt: TGTGCCAGCAGCTTGGGACTAGCGGGAGGGAGAGGGGAGCTGTTTTTT
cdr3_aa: CASSLGLAGGRGELFF

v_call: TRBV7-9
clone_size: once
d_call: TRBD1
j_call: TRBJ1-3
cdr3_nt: TGTGCCAGCAGCTTAGGGGACAGGGGAAACACCATATATTTT
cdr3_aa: CASSLGDRGNTIYF

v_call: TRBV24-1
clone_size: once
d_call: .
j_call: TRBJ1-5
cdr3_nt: TGTGCCACCAGTGAACAGGGCGGACAGCCCCAGCATTTT
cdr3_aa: CATSEQGGQPQHF

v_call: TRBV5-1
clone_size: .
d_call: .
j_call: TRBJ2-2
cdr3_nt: TGCGCCAGCAGCTTGGGGTTCACGGACACCGGGGAGCTGTTTTTT
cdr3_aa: CASSLGFTDTGELFF

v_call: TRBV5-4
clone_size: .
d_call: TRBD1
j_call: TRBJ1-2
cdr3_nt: TGTGCCAGCAGATCGGGACAGGGAAACTCTTACGGCTACACCTTC
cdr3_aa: CASRSGQGNSYGYTF

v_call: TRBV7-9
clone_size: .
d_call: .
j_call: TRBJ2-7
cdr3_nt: TGTGCCAGCAGCTCTCGGGTTTCCTACGAGCAGTACTTC
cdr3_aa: CASSSRVSYEQYF

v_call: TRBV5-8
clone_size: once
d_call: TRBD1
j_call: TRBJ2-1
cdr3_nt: TGTGCCAGCAGCAAGGGACAGGGGGGTAATTGGGGGCAGTTCTTC
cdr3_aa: CASSKGQGGNWGQFF

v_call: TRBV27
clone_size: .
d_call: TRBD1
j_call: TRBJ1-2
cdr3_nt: TGTGCCAGCAGTTTAGTTTGGACAGGGGGTGACTATGGCTACACCTTC
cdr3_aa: CASSLVWTGGDYGYTF

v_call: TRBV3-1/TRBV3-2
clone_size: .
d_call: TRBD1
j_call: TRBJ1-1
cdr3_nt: TGTGCCAGCAGATCCGGGACAGGGGTAAGACGGGGAGCTTTCTTT
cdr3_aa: CASRSGTGVRRGAFF

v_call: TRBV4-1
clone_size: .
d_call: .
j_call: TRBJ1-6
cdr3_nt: TGCGCCAGCAGCCAAGAAATGCCCGGCGGGCATTCACCCCTCCACTTT
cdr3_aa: CASSQEMPGGHSPLHF

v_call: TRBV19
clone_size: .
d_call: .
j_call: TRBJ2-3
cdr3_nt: TGTGCCAGTAGTCTACCCGCGGGGAGTGATACGCAGTATTTT
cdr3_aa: CASSLPAGSDTQYF

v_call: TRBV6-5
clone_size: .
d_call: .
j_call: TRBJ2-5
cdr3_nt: TGTGCCAGCAGATCCTCGGAGACCCAGTACTTC
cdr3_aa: CASRSSETQYF